The next 8 T cell receptor beta chains were all read from a single sample in a study of T cell responses to AZD1222 COVID-19 vaccine. Sequencing was performed with immunoSEQ multiplex PCR; in TCRdb, only in-frame clones are kept and a portion is missing. The sample yields approximately 100,000 clones, around 90% seen once. The sequencing here drew on peripheral blood, taken on day 0 of AZD1222 vaccination. These receptors originate from an adult in good health.

The chain uses TRBV18 and TRBJ2-5; unclear D gene. CDR3 length: 13 amino acids. CDR1 and CDR2 from the germline V gene are KGHSH and LQKENI. Trimming cost V 3 bases and J 0 bases, with 5 bases left between them. This CDR3 is CASSPSYQETQYF. The DNA for the CDR3 is TGTGCCAGCTCACCCTCGTACCAAGAGACCCAGTACTTC.

The rearrangement joins TRBV2 to TRBJ2-2; a possible D gene is TRBD1 (5 bases). The V end was cut by 7 bases, the J end by 5 bases, with 14 bases between. The CDR3 runs to 14 residues. Germline V gene data show CDR1 as SNHLY and CDR2 as FYNNEI. The CDR3 sequence is CASKFDSRTGELFF. In DNA form, the CDR3 reads TGTGCCAGCAAGTTTGACAGTCGGACCGGGGAGCTGTTTTTT.

The rearrangement links TRBV7-9 to TRBJ2-7; D gene ambiguous. CDR1 is SEHNR and CDR2 is FQNEAQ in the germline V gene (reference sequence). This CDR3 contains 14 residues. The V end was cut by 3 bases, the J end by 3 bases, with 12 bases between. CDR3 in DNA: TGTGCCAGCAGCTTTGACCAGGCCAACTACGAGCAGTACTTC. Translated, it gives CASSFDQANYEQYF.

The V and J genes are TRBV19 and TRBJ1-1; 7 bases fit TRBD1. The CDR3 sequence is 13 residues long. From germline, CDR1 is LNHDA and CDR2 SQIVND (reference sequence). Trimming removed 3 bases from V and 5 bases from J; junction bases left unmatched: 3. The CDR3 loop is CASSITRGTEAFF. In DNA form, the CDR3 reads TGTGCCAGTAGTATCACCAGGGGGACTGAAGCTTTCTTT. Based on the CDR3 plus reference TRBV19 and TRBJ1-1, the full variable domain is DGGITQSPKYLFRKEGQNVTLSCEQNLNHDAMYWYRQDPGQGLRLIYYSQIVNDFQKGDIAEGYSVSREKKESFPLTVTSAQKNPTAFYLCASSITRGTEAFFGQGTRLTVV.

The chain carries TRBV12-3 or TRBV12-4 and TRBJ1-2; no clear D gene. Trimming took 2 bases from V and 4 from J, leaving 5 bases between them. The CDR3 has 12 residues. As DNA, the CDR3 is TGTGCCAGCAGTTTAACGCCCTATGGCTACACCTTC. Protein sequence: CASSLTPYGYTF.

The chain has TRBV28 and TRBJ1-1; D is possibly TRBD1 (5 bases). Trimming removed 2 bases at V and 0 bases at J, with 10 bases between. The V gene's germline CDR1 is MDHEN and CDR2 SYDVKM. This CDR3 has 15 amino acids. CDR3: CASSLPRGLNTEAFF. The CDR3, as DNA: TGTGCCAGCAGTTTACCTCGGGGGTTGAACACTGAAGCTTTCTTT.

The chain uses TRBV29-1 and TRBJ1-1; the D is unclear. The germline V and J ends were trimmed by 5 bases and 4 bases, with 8 bases remaining between them. Per the germline V gene, CDR1 is SQVTM and CDR2 is ANQGSEA. The CDR3 totals 11 residues. Here the CDR3 reads CSVYVGTEAFF. The CDR3 DNA follows: TGCAGCGTTTACGTGGGCACTGAAGCTTTCTTT.

With regard to this clone: One junction end disagrees with the germline gene, perhaps due to a read error. The V and J genes are TRBV19 and TRBJ2-7; 10 bases map to TRBD2. The CDR3 length is 19 residues. Germline loops: CDR1 LNHDA, CDR2 SQIVND (reference sequence). The CDR3 sequence is CSTSGYQDRSGRAPYEQYF. As DNA, the CDR3 is TGCTCCACGAGCGGATATCAAGATCGGAGCGGGAGGGCTCCCTACGAGCAGTACTTC.